The clone carrying this TCR beta chain was seen at least ten times. Its specificity is unknown. The CDR3 loop spans 13 amino acids. From germline, CDR1 is SQVTM and CDR2 ANQGSEA. V dropped 1 base and J dropped 7 bases, with 10 bases sitting between them. RNA served as the template for amplifying TCR beta CDR3 regions. First-round RT-PCR relied on HTBI primers, and a second-round multiplex PCR came next. Each CDR3 protein gets one entry after TCRdb re-called the multiplex PCR reads with MiXCR. The table records almost 750,000 distinct CDR3 sequences, approximately 40% of them present only once. The data belong to a study of Graves' ophthalmopathy and Graves' hyperthyroidism. Across the whole study: Samples of peripheral blood were obtained at initial diagnosis, prior to treatment of any kind. Findings and caveats of the study: The study's model predicted ophthalmopathy progression at about 68% sensitivity and around 75% specificity. Most clonotypes expanded in thyroid above 0.001 frequency were present in blood too.

Researchers turned away patients with other autoimmune diseases, uncontrolled infections, pregnancy or lactation. Sample: peripheral blood. This chain joins TRBV29-1 and TRBJ1-4; D is possibly TRBD1 (5 bases). The source is an adult man with Graves' ophthalmopathy. For the CDR3, the DNA is TGCAGCGTTGAAGTGGGGCCCGCTGAAAAACTGTTTTTT. This codes for CSVEVGPAEKLFF. Complete variable domain (other parts from reference TRBV29-1 and TRBJ1-4): SAVISQKPSRDICQRGTSLTIQCQVDSQVTMMFWYRQQPGQSLTLIATANQGSEATYESGFVIDKFPISRPNLTFSTLTVSNMSPEDSSIYLCSVEVGPAEKLFFGSGTQLSVL.